The 18 T cell receptor beta chains reported below all come from one sample, sequenced in a study of T cells in Graves' hyperthyroidism and ophthalmopathy. Regions amplified from RNA transcripts were the TCR beta CDR3 regions. HTBI primers were employed in a first-round RT-PCR of the TCR CDR3. TCRdb itself ran the multiplex PCR reads through MiXCR, one entry per CDR3 protein. The sample has 400,000 to 450,000 distinct CDR3 sequences, roughly 14% seen once; the top ten hold about 12%. Input material: blood. The origin of the receptors is a man aged 18-30 years with Graves' ophthalmopathy.

The V call is TRBV7-9, the J call TRBJ2-1; 10 positions agree with TRBD2. The V and J ends lost 4 bases and 7 bases, in that order; junction bases with no gene match: 4. This CDR3 spans 14 amino acids. The V gene's germline CDR1 is SEHNR and CDR2 FQNEAQ (reference sequence). CDR3 DNA: TGTGCCAGCAGCTCCGCTAGCGGGGGAAATGAGCAGTTCTTC. It encodes CASSSASGGNEQFF.

This clonotype was detected many times. The chain has TRBV27 and TRBJ1-5, with 9 bases fitting TRBD1. V lost 1 base to trimming and J lost 4 bases; unmatched junction nucleotides: 5. The CDR3 totals 16 residues. Per the germline V gene, CDR1 is MNHEY and CDR2 is SMNVEV (reference sequence). The CDR3 DNA reads TGTGCCAGCAGTTTATTGGGACAGGGCCCTAATCAGCCCCAGCATTTT. Residues: CASSLLGQGPNQPQHF.

This clonotype has at least ten counts. The CDR3 sequence is CASSLVKEAKTGLNEKLFF. The CDR3 bases are TGCGCCAGCAGCCTGGTAAAGGAAGCCAAGACAGGGCTTAATGAAAAACTGTTTTTT. The rearrangement links TRBV5-1 to TRBJ1-4; TRBD1 aligns across 7 bases. The CDR3 contains 19 residues. Trimming took 4 bases from V and 4 from J; bases not matched to a gene: 19. CDR1 and CDR2 (germline): SGHRS, YFSETQ.

The chain is built from TRBV6-2 or TRBV6-3 and TRBJ1-3; D is unclear. This CDR3 comprises 13 residues. V gave up 4 bases and J gave up 4 bases, with 8 bases separating them. Germline CDR1 MNHEY, CDR2 SVGEGT. The CDR3 DNA reads as TGTGCCAGCAGTTCGTGGCCAGGAAACACCATATATTTT. Protein: CASSSWPGNTIYF.

This clonotype was seen only a few times. The genes are TRBV25-1 and TRBJ1-2; D is uncertain. The CDR3 length is 16 residues. V shed 6 bases and J shed 8 bases, with 25 bases lying between them. Looked up from germline, CDR1 is MGHDK and CDR2 is SYGVNS. This CDR3 is CASSVDEGYQGSGYTF. CDR3 in DNA: TGTGCCAGCAGCGTAGATGAAGGATATCAAGGCTCCGGCTACACCTTC.

The sample holds many counts of this clonotype. The chain employs TRBV2 and TRBJ1-5; a weak D match, TRBD1 (6 bases). Germline CDR1 SNHLY, CDR2 FYNNEI. This CDR3 region has 14 residues. The V end was cut by 7 bases, the J end by 4 bases, with 14 bases between. The CDR3 loop is CASTPVQGNQPQHF. CDR3 coding DNA: TGTGCCAGCACCCCTGTACAGGGAAATCAGCCCCAGCATTTT.

This rearrangement joins TRBV10-3 to TRBJ2-1; 14 nucleotides align to TRBD2. J was trimmed by 0 bases and V by 6 bases; bases with no gene match: 4. The CDR3 totals 17 residues. CDR1 and CDR2 from the germline V gene are ENHRY and SYGVKD. The CDR3 loop reads CAISPGTSGGSYNEQFF. CDR3 DNA: TGTGCCATCAGCCCGGGGACTAGCGGGGGCTCCTACAATGAGCAGTTCTTC.

This clonotype was seen ten or more times. The CDR3 is CASSQDTGGYEQYF. DNA of the CDR3: TGTGCCAGCAGCCAAGATACGGGTGGATACGAGCAGTACTTC. V and J are TRBV3-1 and TRBJ2-7; D is undetermined. Trimming took off 0 bases at V and 4 bases at J, with 10 bases between the two ends. The germline V gene has CDR1 LGHDT and CDR2 YNNKEL (reference sequence). The CDR3 covers 14 residues.

This clonotype was recorded at least ten times. Compared with germline, one end of the junction differs, possibly owing to a read error. CDR3 residues: CAGSADSYGYTF. The CDR3 DNA is TGTGCCGGCAGCGCGGACAGCTATGGCTACACCTTC. The gene calls are TRBV28 and TRBJ1-2, with D possibly being TRBD1 (6 bases). The germline CDR1 and CDR2 sequences are MDHEN and SYDVKM. The CDR3 covers 12 residues.

The chain employs TRBV6-1 and TRBJ1-1, with a tentative D call TRBD1 (6 bases). Trimming took off 5 bases at V and 0 bases at J, with 10 bases between the two ends. This CDR3 region has 14 residues. Per the germline V gene, CDR1 is MNHNS and CDR2 is SASEGT. The CDR3 DNA is TGTGCCAGCAGTCACAGGGTCATGAACACTGAAGCTTTCTTT. It yields the protein CASSHRVMNTEAFF.

This clonotype was seen repeatedly, ten times or more. The chain is built from TRBV28 and TRBJ2-2; 10 positions agree with TRBD1. Germline values: CDR1 MDHEN, CDR2 SYDVKM. The CDR3 sequence is 16 residues long. After removal of 6 bases from V and 4 bases from J, the junction contained 8 bases not matched to a gene. CDR3 in amino acids: CASRQPGQGSTGELFF. CDR3 nucleotide sequence: TGTGCCAGCAGACAACCGGGACAGGGGTCCACCGGGGAGCTGTTTTTT.

This clonotype was observed at least ten times. The gene calls are TRBV11-3 and TRBJ2-3; 10 bases fit TRBD2. The CDR3 totals 15 residues. Germline-derived CDR1 and CDR2 are SGHNT and YENEEA. J gave up 4 bases and V 5 bases, and 6 bases lay outside the gene matches. CDR3 bases: TGTGCCAGCAGCGCCAGCGGGGGGGTTGCAGATACGCAGTATTTT. Translated, it gives CASSASGGVADTQYF.

The sample holds many counts of this clonotype. The chain couples TRBV7-2 to TRBJ2-3, with TRBD2 matching over 8 bases. Germline V CDR1 and CDR2: SGHTA, FQGNSA. Trimming cost V 3 bases and J 4 bases; bases outside gene matches: 6. The CDR3 runs 15 residues. CDR3 bases: TGTGCCAGCAGCTTTGGCGGGGGGCGGGCAGATACGCAGTATTTT. Encoded protein: CASSFGGGRADTQYF.

This clonotype was picked up many times. The J gene is TRBJ1-4, the V gene TRBV6-1; tentative D call: TRBD1 (6 bases). V lost 6 bases and J 7 bases, leaving 18 bases between the germline ends. In germline, CDR1 is MNHNS, CDR2 SASEGT. The CDR3 has 15 residues. The CDR3 region has the DNA TGTGCCAGCAGGGCAGGACAGCACAACAGTGAAAAACTGTTTTTT. Translated, it gives CASRAGQHNSEKLFF.

This clonotype was seen at least ten times. This chain uses TRBV11-1 with TRBJ2-1; TRBD1 or TRBD2 may be the D gene (5 bases each). Trimming removed 4 bases at V and 5 bases at J, with 12 bases between. This CDR3 spans 14 amino acids. CDR1 is SGHAT, CDR2 FQDESV, per germline (reference sequence). The CDR3 DNA sequence: TGTGCCAGCAGCTCCGGGACGGGAAACAATGAGCAGTTCTTC. Protein: CASSSGTGNNEQFF.

The chain is built from TRBV4-1 and TRBJ1-2, with TRBD1 matching over 10 bases. V lost 1 base and J lost 9; bases outside the gene matches: 11. CDR1 and CDR2 from the germline V gene are MGHRA and YSYEKL. This CDR3 is built from 16 residues. The CDR3: CASSQATQGTGESYTF. The CDR3 nucleotides read TGCGCCAGCAGCCAAGCAACTCAAGGGACAGGGGAAAGCTACACCTTC.

The genes are TRBV4-1 and TRBJ2-7, with 8 positions matching TRBD2. Germline V gives CDR1 MGHRA, CDR2 YSYEKL. The CDR3 runs 15 residues. Trimming at V came to 0 bases and at J to 2 bases, leaving 3 bases not matched to a gene. The CDR3 nucleotides read TGCGCCAGCAGCCAAGATCGCGGGGGGACCTACGAGCAGTACTTC. It encodes CASSQDRGGTYEQYF.

As concerns this clonotype: This may be a read error: a much more frequent sequence differs by one nucleotide. The rearrangement links TRBV6-5 to TRBJ2-5; D unclear. The DNA end lines up better with TRBJ2-1; the J call may be wrong. The CDR3 contains 14 residues. Germline V gene data show CDR1 as MNHEY and CDR2 as SVGAGI. The CDR3 DNA sequence: TGTGCCAGCAGTTACAGGCTAGTAGTTGAGACCCAGTTCTTC. This sequence encodes CASSYRLVVETQFF.